This TCR beta chain derives from a study of T cell responses to AZD1222 COVID-19 vaccine. Germline CDR1 SNHLY, CDR2 FYNNEI. This CDR3 region has 14 residues. Trimming pared 8 bases from V and 12 bases from J, leaving 23 bases between. Only in-frame clones appear in the TCRdb table, and some are missing; sequencing was by immunoSEQ multiplex PCR. Of 130,000 to 150,000 clones in the sample, around 88% are singletons; the top ten hold about 15%. The chain employs TRBV2 and TRBJ2-1, with D possibly matching TRBD2 (7 bases). The source material was peripheral blood, sampled on day 0 of AZD1222 vaccination. This TCR came from an adult in good health. The CDR3 spells CASVVRGGDPRQFF. Written as DNA, the CDR3 is TGTGCCAGCGTCGTGAGGGGGGGGGACCCCCGGCAGTTCTTC.